This T cell receptor beta chain derives from a study of T cells in Graves' hyperthyroidism and ophthalmopathy (dated by TCRdb to the late 2010s). Broadly, across the study: A discovery cohort of about 100 patients, about 40 with Graves' ophthalmopathy and 55 to 65 with stable Graves' hyperthyroidism, was used to find distinguishing TCR V-J signatures. Prospective prediction of ophthalmopathy was tested in an independent validation cohort consisting of under 20 hyperthyroidism patients and around 16 patients who later progressed to ophthalmopathy. The approximately 100 discovery patients were randomly split 7:3 into training and test sets. The study also compared thyroid tissue and blood T-cell repertoires from about six Graves' hyperthyroidism patients. Following sampling, methimazole starting at 30 mg daily was given to hyperthyroidism patients, and high-dose intravenous methylprednisolone was given to ophthalmopathy patients. According to the paper, TCR Vbeta CDR3 sequencing was carried out on 135 peripheral blood samples, which came from 40 to 45 ophthalmopathy, about 75 hyperthyroidism and roughly 17 progressor patients.

Taken from the germline V gene, the CDR1 and CDR2 loops are SNHLY and FYNNEI. Including cysteine and phenylalanine, the CDR3 has 14 amino acids. Only the CDR3 DNA is retained, 42 bases long and in frame from the first base. V is clipped by 1 base and J by 8 bases, and the sequence between their germline boundaries is 14 bases long. Any patient with an uncontrolled infection, another autoimmune disease, pregnancy or lactation was excluded. Diagnoses relied on clinical symptoms, serum thyroxine and TRAb, thyroid ultrasound and orbital computed tomography. Total RNA was extracted using Trizol reagent, and RNA quality was assessed on an Agilent 2100 Bioanalyzer. This clonotype was seen ten or more times. Its cognate antigen has yet to be identified. Base qualities are missing; no much larger clone stands one base away. TCR beta CDR3 regions were amplified from RNA transcripts. A first-round RT-PCR of the TCR CDR3 used the HTBI primer set with the Qiagen OneStep RT-PCR kit. The libraries were constructed in a second round of multiplex PCR and then size-selected and purified. Libraries were sequenced paired-end with 100 bp reads on an Illumina HiSeq2000. The paper's processing steps were these. SOAPnuke was used to process the raw data, throwing out any read that contained adapters or uncalled bases, had a mean Phred below 15, or lacked an exact constant-primer or identifier match. High-quality paired reads were merged with COPE v1.2.5, and unique nucleotide sequences were defined as clonotypes. Clonotypes were aligned to IMGT TRBV, TRBD and TRBJ reference segments using MiTCR v1.1. Only V-J combinations with frequency above 0.0001, covering 99% to 99.2% of repertoires, were analysed. A TCS score was defined as the ratio of F50 (clonal expansion) to E x V (chaos), with BLOSUM62-based TCRdist applied between CDR3 peptides within each V-J. Welch's t-statistics and random forest reduced several hundred V-J features to some 14, which were used in a naive Bayes classifier (R e1071). The similarity between thyroid and blood repertoires was quantified using the Morisita-Horn index. TCRdb passed the public sequencing reads through fastp at Q25 and MiXCR, retaining productive beta sequences. Identical CDR3 proteins give one entry, which carries the most common genes and DNA. The V and J calls were not made by the authors but by TCRdb's processing. The sample profile shows roughly 570,000 distinct CDR3 sequences; 46% of them were found once. The ten biggest clones cover under 20% of the sample.

What the authors observed across the whole study: Most expanded thyroid clonotypes (frequency above 0.001) were also detected in blood, a finding suggesting that blood repertoires may reflect thyroid immune responses. In cross-validation, a model built on a 13 V-J signature told ophthalmopathy apart from stable hyperthyroidism with roughly 87% sensitivity and approximately 81% specificity, and in testing the same model reached 80%/75%. Sample size was not statistically predetermined, and investigators were not blinded to group allocation. During validation, the model predicted progression to ophthalmopathy a median of around 6 months ahead of onset, with approximately 70% sensitivity and more than 72% specificity.

The TCR sequence derives from an adult woman with Graves' disease, either hyperthyroidism or ophthalmopathy (not recorded which). The chain is assembled from TRBV2 and TRBJ1-1; the D gene is possibly TRBD1, with 5 bases matching. Sequencing was carried out using peripheral blood or thyroid tissue (not recorded which). The CDR3 has the sequence CASSEEAGGMEAFF. The DNA reads as follows: TGTGCCAGCAGTGAAGAAGCCGGGGGGATGGAAGCTTTCTTT. Extended through the reference TRBV2 and TRBJ1-1 proteins, this CDR3 yields the full variable domain: EPEVTQTPSHQVTQMGQEVILRCVPISNHLYFYWYRQILGQKVEFLVSFYNNEISEKSEIFDDQFSVERPDGSNFTLKIRSTKLEDSAMYFCASSEEAGGMEAFFGQGTRLTVV.